The clone carrying this T cell receptor beta chain was recorded many times. The sample belongs to a study of T-cell reconstitution after alpha-beta-depleted transplantation in children. It was with unique molecular identifiers that the TCRbeta library was prepared. TCRdb independently ran MiXCR on the PCR reads; one entry per CDR3 protein. The sample has 150,000 to 250,000 distinct CDR3 sequences, about 14% seen once. The CDR3 sequence is 16 residues long. V lost 3 bases, J lost 0 bases, and 12 bases lay in between. The specimen was PBMCs from the stem cell graft donor, collected from the stem cell graft. The chain joins TRBV12-3 or TRBV12-4 to TRBJ2-1; maybe TRBD2 (5 bases). The sequence derives from a human donor who donated a stem cell graft to a child with acute lymphoblastic leukemia. CDR3 bases: TGTGCCAGCAGTTTCATCCCGGGGAGCTCCTACAATGAGCAGTTCTTC. It yields the protein CASSFIPGSSYNEQFF.